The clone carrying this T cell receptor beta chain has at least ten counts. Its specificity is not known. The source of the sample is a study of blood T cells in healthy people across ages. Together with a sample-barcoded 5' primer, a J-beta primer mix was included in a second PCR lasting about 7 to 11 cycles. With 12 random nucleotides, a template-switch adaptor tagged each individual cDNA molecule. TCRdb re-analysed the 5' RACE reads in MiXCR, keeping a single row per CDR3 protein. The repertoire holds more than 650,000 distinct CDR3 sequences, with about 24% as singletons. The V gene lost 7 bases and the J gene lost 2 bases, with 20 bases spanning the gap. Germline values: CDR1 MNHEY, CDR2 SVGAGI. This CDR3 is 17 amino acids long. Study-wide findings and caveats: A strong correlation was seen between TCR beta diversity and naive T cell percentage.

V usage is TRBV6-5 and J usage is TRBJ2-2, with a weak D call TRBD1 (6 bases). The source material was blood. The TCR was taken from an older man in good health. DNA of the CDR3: TGTGCCAGCAAAGGACCCACAGGGATAAGAAACACCGGGGAGCTGTTTTTT. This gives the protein CASKGPTGIRNTGELFF.